This entry is about one T cell receptor (beta chain). CDR3 length: 14 residues. Germline V gene lookup returns CDR1 SNHLY and CDR2 FYNNEI. V dropped 6 bases and J dropped 6 bases, with 17 bases sitting between them. These data come from a study of blood T cell repertoires in COVID-19. Overall study context: PBMCs, B-cell-depleted T cells, or T cells were the source of the cDNA or gDNA that made up the material.

Sequenced by immunoSEQ multiplex PCR; TCRdb stores in-frame clones only, minus some. The profile covers about 280,000 clones, with approximately 85% appearing a single time and about an eighth taken by the ten largest. V is TRBV2 and J is TRBJ1-2; D not certain. The receptor's source is a human donor in a cohort sampled during active COVID-19. Sequencing was performed on peripheral blood. Written as DNA, the CDR3 is TGTGCCAGCAGCAGAAGCGGACTGACAAATGGCTACACCTTC. Encoded protein: CASSRSGLTNGYTF.